This T cell receptor (beta chain) was documented in a study of PD-1 blockade in mismatch repair-deficient tumors. Study summary: Patients had fewer than 15 mismatch repair-deficient cancer types and were previously treated and progressing.

Data came from immunoSEQ multiplex PCR; TCRdb stores just in-frame clones and leaves some out. This sample yields under 50,000 clones, of which roughly 82% are seen a single time; under 3.5% belongs to the top ten. Overall study results and limits: Tumor-resident clones, often undetectable pretreatment in blood, expanded then contracted after pembrolizumab.

The CDR3 sequence is 13 residues long. The V gene lost 2 bases and the J gene lost 3 bases, with 5 bases spanning the gap. Germline values: CDR1 SGHVS, CDR2 FNYEAQ. This clone was detected a few times. Its antigen is unidentified. This receptor was taken from an adult with mismatch repair-deficient cancer. The chain combines TRBV7-6 with TRBJ1-5; D is undetermined. The source material was PBMCs, sampled before pembrolizumab treatment. The CDR3, as DNA: TGTGCCAGCAGCTTAAGCGACAATCAGCCCCAGCATTTT. Translated, it gives CASSLSDNQPQHF.